Below, 21 T cell receptor beta chains from the same sample are listed, as sequenced in a study of OX40 agonist ivuxolimab in advanced cancers. TCRdb's copy holds only in-frame clones and misses some; the assay was immunoSEQ multiplex PCR. In the table there are 50,000 to 65,000 clones, 75% to 90% of which are singletons. Specimen: CD4+ or CD8+ T cells sorted from blood, collected in a trial of the OX40 agonist ivuxolimab. Every receptor here comes from an adult with an advanced solid tumor such as melanoma, head and neck, liver or kidney cancer.

The gene calls are TRBV7-8 and TRBJ1-3; D is perhaps TRBD1 (6 bases). V was clipped by 0 bases and J by 7 bases, with 22 bases between them. The CDR3 sequence is 18 residues long. Germline V gene lookup returns CDR1 SGHVS and CDR2 FQNEAQ. CDR3: CASSLAITPDRKRNTIYF. In nucleotides, the CDR3 is TGTGCCAGCAGCTTAGCAATAACACCGGACAGAAAACGGAACACCATATATTTT.

This chain uses TRBV28 with TRBJ2-2; 7 bases are a match to TRBD1. Germline V gene lookup returns CDR1 MDHEN and CDR2 SYDVKM. With V trimmed by 6 bases and J by 4 bases, 8 bases remained unmatched. This CDR3 contains 15 residues. This chain's CDR3 is CASSPRGQTTGELFF. For the CDR3, the DNA is TGTGCCAGCAGCCCACGGGGACAGACCACCGGGGAGCTGTTTTTT.

The V gene is TRBV28, the J gene TRBJ1-2, with no clear D. CDR3 size: 14 residues. V lost 4 bases and J 4 bases, leaving 13 bases between the germline ends. CDR1 and CDR2 from the germline V gene are MDHEN and SYDVKM. CDR3 in DNA: TGTGCCAGCAGTTCCCGCCCCAAGTCCTATGGCTACACCTTC. Translated: CASSSRPKSYGYTF.

This clone was detected once. The rearrangement links TRBV29-1 to TRBJ2-7, with D perhaps matching TRBD1 (6 bases). The germline V gene encodes CDR1 SQVTM and CDR2 ANQGSEA. The V end was cut by 3 bases, the J end by 0 bases, with 9 bases between. The CDR3 is 13 amino acids. In nucleotides, the CDR3 is TGCAGCGTTGAGGGACACAGCTCCTACGAGCAGTACTTC. Translation gives CSVEGHSSYEQYF.

V is TRBV27 and J is TRBJ2-7, with 10 bases aligning to TRBD2. Germline V gene data show CDR1 as MNHEY and CDR2 as SMNVEV (reference sequence). V was clipped by 0 bases and J by 12 bases; unmatched bases: 8. This CDR3 has 14 residues. The CDR3 region has the DNA TGTGCCAGCAGTTTATCGCGGCTAGCGGGGGAACGGTACTTC. This sequence encodes CASSLSRLAGERYF.

The CDR3 sequence is CASSVDRKGNTIYF. The CDR3 DNA reads TGTGCCAGCAGCGTAGATCGGAAAGGAAACACCATATATTTT. V usage is TRBV9 and J usage is TRBJ1-3; D remains ambiguous. The V gene lost 0 bases and the J gene lost 4 bases, with 8 bases spanning the gap. The CDR3 extends over 14 amino acids. CDR1 is SGDLS and CDR2 is YYNGEE in the germline V gene.

This chain uses TRBV11-2 with TRBJ2-5, with D perhaps TRBD2 (5 bases). Trimming took off 2 bases at V and 4 bases at J, with 11 bases between the two ends. CDR3 length equals 14 residues. Germline V gene lookup returns CDR1 SGHAT and CDR2 FQNNGV. CDR3 DNA sequence: TGTGCCAGCAGCTTACTAGCTACCCCAGAGACCCAGTACTTC. Translating it yields CASSLLATPETQYF.

The V call is TRBV7-8, the J call TRBJ2-7, with D tentatively TRBD2 (6 bases). From germline, CDR1 is SGHVS and CDR2 FQNEAQ. This CDR3 contains 16 residues. The V end was cut by 5 bases, the J end by 1 base, with 18 bases between. In DNA, the CDR3 is TGTGCCAGCAGCCCAGACCGGGGGATCGGATCCTACGAGCAGTACGTC. This codes for CASSPDRGIGSYEQYV.

The V gene is TRBV7-9, the J gene TRBJ2-5, with 8 bases fitting TRBD2. V lost 5 bases and J lost 2; bases outside the gene matches: 7. This CDR3 has 15 residues. Germline lookup yields CDR1 SEHNR and CDR2 FQNEAQ (reference sequence). The CDR3 DNA is TGTGCCAGCAGCCCCAGGACGGGAGGGCAAGAGACCCAGTACTTC. Its protein product is CASSPRTGGQETQYF.

The chain recombines TRBV18 with TRBJ1-1, with 7 bases identical to TRBD1. Per the germline V gene, CDR1 is KGHSH and CDR2 is LQKENI. This CDR3 region has 16 residues. V gave up 0 bases and J gave up 1 base; unmatched junction bases: 5. Written as DNA, the CDR3 is TGTGCCAGCTCACCACCGAAGGACAGGTGGAACACTGAAGCTTTCTTT. Translation gives CASSPPKDRWNTEAFF.

This sequence joins TRBV7-2 and TRBJ1-3; 9 bases are shared with TRBD1. Germline V gene sequence: CDR1 SGHTA, CDR2 FQGNSA. This CDR3 comprises 15 residues. Unmatched junction bases numbered 2, after V lost 1 base and J lost 4 bases. The CDR3, as DNA: TGTGCCAGCAGCTTAGGACAGGGGGTAGGAAACACCATATATTTT. Translated: CASSLGQGVGNTIYF.

In DNA form, the CDR3 reads TGTGCCAGCAGCTTGGTTGGGGCCCGTGAGCAGTTCTTC. It translates to CASSLVGAREQFF. The gene calls are TRBV5-6 and TRBJ2-1, with D possibly TRBD1 on 5 matching bases. Trimming removed 0 bases from V and 9 bases from J, with 10 bases in between. Germline lookup yields CDR1 SGHDT and CDR2 YYEEEE. This CDR3 has 13 residues.

This chain joins TRBV5-4 and TRBJ2-1; 8 nucleotides align to TRBD2. The CDR3 covers 14 residues. Germline CDR1 is SGHNT and CDR2 is YYREEE (reference sequence). J was trimmed by 6 bases and V by 4 bases; bases with no gene match: 6. The CDR3 nucleotides read TGTGCCAGCAGCCCGGGACTAGGGGGCAATGAGCAGTTCTTC. Translating it yields CASSPGLGGNEQFF.

CDR3 sequence reads: CASTGRRGAPYGYTF. Here the CDR3 DNA reads TGTGCCAGCACCGGACGGCGGGGGGCCCCCTATGGCTACACCTTC. J is TRBJ1-2 and V is TRBV5-6; D may be TRBD1 (6 bases). CDR3 length: 15 residues. The V end was cut by 6 bases, the J end by 4 bases, with 19 bases between. Germline loops: CDR1 SGHDT, CDR2 YYEEEE. The complete variable domain, with remaining parts taken from reference TRBV5-6 and TRBJ1-2, reads DAGVTQSPTHLIKTRGQQVTLRCSPKSGHDTVSWYQQALGQGPQFIFQYYEEEERQRGNFPDRFSGHQFPNYSSELNVNALLLGDSALYLCASTGRRGAPYGYTFGSGTRLTVV.

The CDR3 coding sequence is TGTGCCAGCACGGTACAGGGTTCCCAGCCCCAGCATTTT. Its translation is CASTVQGSQPQHF. This sequence joins TRBV21-1 and TRBJ1-5; TRBD1 is the table's D call and was not checked against the DNA. TRBV21-1 is assigned pseudogene status. This CDR3 is built from 13 residues.

This chain joins TRBV18 and TRBJ1-2; D call uncertain. Germline CDR1 and CDR2: KGHSH and LQKENI. V shed 3 bases and J shed 4 bases, with 9 bases lying between them. The length of the CDR3 is 13 residues. The CDR3 DNA sequence: TGTGCCAGCTCACCTCTTGACGGCTATGGCTACACCTTC. This gives the protein CASSPLDGYGYTF.

The chain employs TRBV6-5 and TRBJ2-3; TRBD1 or TRBD2 may be the D gene (7 bases each). Germline values: CDR1 MNHEY, CDR2 SVGAGI. The CDR3 is 11 amino acids. Trimming took off 5 bases at V and 9 bases at J, with 9 bases between the two ends. CDR3 nucleotide sequence: TGTGCCAGCAGTCAGGGGGGGACGCAGTATTTT. The encoded protein is CASSQGGTQYF.

The V gene is TRBV15, the J gene TRBJ2-2, with no clear D. CDR1 is LNHNV, CDR2 YYDKDF, per germline (reference sequence). The CDR3 runs 16 residues. V lost 1 base to trimming and J lost 7 bases, with 16 bases between them. The DNA of the CDR3 is TGTGCCACCAGCAGAGGGGGTTCAGTCGTAGTCGGGGAGCTGTTTTTT. Amino acids: CATSRGGSVVVGELFF.

This clone occurred once. The rearrangement uses TRBV7-9 and TRBJ1-1; 9 nucleotides align to TRBD1. V lost 5 bases to trimming and J lost 3 bases; unmatched junction nucleotides: 4. From germline, CDR1 is SEHNR and CDR2 FQNEAQ (reference sequence). The CDR3 is 14 amino acids. The CDR3 nucleotides are TGTGCCAGCAGCCCGGGACAGGGCGACACTGAAGCTTTCTTT. Encoded protein: CASSPGQGDTEAFF. Drawing the rest from reference TRBV7-9 and TRBJ1-1, the complete variable domain is DTGVSQNPRHKITKRGQNVTFRCDPISEHNRLYWYRQTLGQGPEFLTYFQNEAQLEKSRLLSDRFSAERPKGSFSTLEIQRTEQGDSAMYLCASSPGQGDTEAFFGQGTRLTVV.

The rearrangement uses TRBV7-9 and TRBJ1-4; the D is unclear. Trimming stripped 5 bases from V and 5 bases from J, with 15 bases between. Germline V CDR1 and CDR2: SEHNR, FQNEAQ (reference sequence). This CDR3 spans 15 amino acids. CDR3 protein: CASSRYGVPNEKLFF. The CDR3 nucleotides are TGTGCCAGCAGCCGCTATGGGGTCCCAAATGAAAAACTGTTTTTT.

The rearrangement links TRBV6-5 to TRBJ2-1; unclear D gene. Germline loops: CDR1 MNHEY, CDR2 SVGAGI. Trimming shortened V by 7 bases and J by 0 bases, and 7 bases separated the two germline ends. The CDR3 has 13 amino acids. The CDR3 protein is CASTGTSYNEQFF. The CDR3 DNA follows: TGTGCCAGCACTGGCACCTCCTACAATGAGCAGTTCTTC.